This T cell receptor beta chain was sequenced in a study of T-cell reconstitution after alpha-beta-depleted transplantation in children. Findings and caveats of the study: Most T-cell counts and diversity one year after the transplant came from T cells that were newly produced. Certain patients had high TCRbeta diversity at day 60, and it came from recipient T cells and thymic progenitors that survived. Two months or so post-transplant, alpha-beta T cells reportedly derived from several hundred expanded graft clones.

This clonotype was picked up a small number of times. Its antigen is unidentified. As it was prepared, the TCRbeta library received unique molecular identifiers. MiXCR was run by TCRdb on the PCR reads, yielding one entry per CDR3 protein. The table includes more than 200,000 distinct CDR3 sequences, roughly a quarter detected once. The CDR3 runs to 16 residues. Germline lookup yields CDR1 LNHNV and CDR2 YYDKDF (reference sequence). Trimming stripped 1 base from V and 5 bases from J, with 18 bases between. Specimen: PBMCs, mostly from graft donor cells, collected 360 days after TCRalphabeta/CD19-depleted stem cell transplant. V and J are TRBV15 and TRBJ2-7; perhaps TRBD2 as D (6 bases). The receptor was derived from a female patient under 10 years old who had a stem cell transplant for congenital amegakaryocytic thrombocytopenia, so the T cells may come from the graft donor. The CDR3 bases are TGTGCCACCAGCAGAGGGGTGGGGGGTCAAGATAACGAGCAGTACTTC. This codes for CATSRGVGGQDNEQYF.